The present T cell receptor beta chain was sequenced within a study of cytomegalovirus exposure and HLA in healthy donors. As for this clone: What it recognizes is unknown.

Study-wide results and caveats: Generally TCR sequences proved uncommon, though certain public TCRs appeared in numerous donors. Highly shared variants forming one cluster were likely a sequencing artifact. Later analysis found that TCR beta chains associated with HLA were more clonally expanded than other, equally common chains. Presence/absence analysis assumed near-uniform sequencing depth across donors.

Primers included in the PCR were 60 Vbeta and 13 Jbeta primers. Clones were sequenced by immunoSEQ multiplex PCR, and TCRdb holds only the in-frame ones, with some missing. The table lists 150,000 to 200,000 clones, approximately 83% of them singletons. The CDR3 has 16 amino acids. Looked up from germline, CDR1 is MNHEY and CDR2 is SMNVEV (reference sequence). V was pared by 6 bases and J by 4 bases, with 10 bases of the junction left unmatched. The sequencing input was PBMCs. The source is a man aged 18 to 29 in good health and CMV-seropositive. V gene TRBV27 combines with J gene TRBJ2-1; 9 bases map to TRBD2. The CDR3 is CASSILAGAEYNEQFF. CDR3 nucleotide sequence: TGTGCCAGCAGCATTTTAGCGGGGGCCGAATACAATGAGCAGTTCTTC.